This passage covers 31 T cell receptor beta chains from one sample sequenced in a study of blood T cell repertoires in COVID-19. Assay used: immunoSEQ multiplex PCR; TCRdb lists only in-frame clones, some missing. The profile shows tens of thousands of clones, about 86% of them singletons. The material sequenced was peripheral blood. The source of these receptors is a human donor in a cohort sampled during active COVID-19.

CDR3 sequence reads: CASKYVPDTEAFF. As DNA, the CDR3 is TGTGCCAGCAAATATGTCCCGGACACTGAAGCTTTCTTT. This chain uses TRBV6-5 with TRBJ1-1; D unresolved. This CDR3 has 13 residues. Germline CDR1 and CDR2: MNHEY and SVGAGI. V dropped 7 bases and J dropped 3 bases, with 12 bases sitting between them.

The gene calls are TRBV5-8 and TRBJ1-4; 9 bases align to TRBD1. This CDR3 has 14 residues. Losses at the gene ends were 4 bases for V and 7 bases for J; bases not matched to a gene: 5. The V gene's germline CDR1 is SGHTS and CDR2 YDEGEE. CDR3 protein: CASSTDRGSEKLFF. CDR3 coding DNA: TGTGCCAGCAGCACGGACAGGGGATCTGAAAAACTGTTTTTT.

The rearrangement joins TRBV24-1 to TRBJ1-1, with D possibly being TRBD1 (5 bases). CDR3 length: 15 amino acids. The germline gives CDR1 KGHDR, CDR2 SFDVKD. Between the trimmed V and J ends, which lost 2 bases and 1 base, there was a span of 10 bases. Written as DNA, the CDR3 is TGTGCCACCAGTGATTCAGGGCGGACGAACACTGAAGCTTTCTTT. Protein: CATSDSGRTNTEAFF.

The CDR3 DNA is TGTGCCAGCGGGGGCGGGTGGGCTGAAGCTTTCTTT. The encoded protein is CASGGGWAEAFF. This rearrangement joins TRBV28 to TRBJ1-1; TRBD1 might be the D (6 bases). V gave up 8 bases and J gave up 6 bases, with 13 bases separating them. The germline CDR1 and CDR2 sequences are MDHEN and SYDVKM. CDR3 length: 12 amino acids.

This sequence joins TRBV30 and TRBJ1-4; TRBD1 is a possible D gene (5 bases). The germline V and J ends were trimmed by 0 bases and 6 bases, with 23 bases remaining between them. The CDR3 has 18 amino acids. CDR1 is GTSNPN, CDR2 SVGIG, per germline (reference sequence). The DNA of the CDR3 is TGTGCCTGGAGTGTAGTCGGAGGGCTTTTCCGGGGGGATGAAAAACTGTTTTTT. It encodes CAWSVVGGLFRGDEKLFF.

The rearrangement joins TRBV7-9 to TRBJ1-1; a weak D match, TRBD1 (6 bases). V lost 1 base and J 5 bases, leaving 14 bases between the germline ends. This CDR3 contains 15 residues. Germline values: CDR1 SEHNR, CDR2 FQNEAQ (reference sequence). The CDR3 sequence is CASSLGYRAGTEAFF. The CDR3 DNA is TGTGCCAGCAGCTTAGGGTACAGGGCCGGTACTGAAGCTTTCTTT.

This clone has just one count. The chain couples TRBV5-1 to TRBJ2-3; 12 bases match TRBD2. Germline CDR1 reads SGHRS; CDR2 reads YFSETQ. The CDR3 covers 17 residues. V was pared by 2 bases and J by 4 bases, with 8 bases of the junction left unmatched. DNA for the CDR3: TGCGCCAGCAGCTTCTCTTTTCTAGCGGGGGGGTCAGATACGCAGTATTTT. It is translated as CASSFSFLAGGSDTQYF.

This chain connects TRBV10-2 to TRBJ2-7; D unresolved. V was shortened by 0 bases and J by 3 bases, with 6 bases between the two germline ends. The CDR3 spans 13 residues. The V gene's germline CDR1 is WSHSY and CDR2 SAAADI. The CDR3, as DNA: TGCGCCAGCAGTGAGTCCGCGCACTACGAGCAGTACTTC. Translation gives CASSESAHYEQYF.

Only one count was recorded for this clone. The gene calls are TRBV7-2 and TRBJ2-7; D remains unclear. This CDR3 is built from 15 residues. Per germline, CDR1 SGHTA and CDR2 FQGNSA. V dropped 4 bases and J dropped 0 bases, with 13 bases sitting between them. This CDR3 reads CASSSRSGFSYEQYF. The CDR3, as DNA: TGTGCCAGCAGCTCCCGTTCCGGTTTCTCCTACGAGCAGTACTTC.

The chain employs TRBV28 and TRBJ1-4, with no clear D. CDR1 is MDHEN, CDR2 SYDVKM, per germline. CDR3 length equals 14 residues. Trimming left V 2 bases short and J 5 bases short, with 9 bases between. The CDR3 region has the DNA TGTGCCAGCAGTTTAGAGGCTGTCAATGAAAAACTGTTTTTT. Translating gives CASSLEAVNEKLFF.

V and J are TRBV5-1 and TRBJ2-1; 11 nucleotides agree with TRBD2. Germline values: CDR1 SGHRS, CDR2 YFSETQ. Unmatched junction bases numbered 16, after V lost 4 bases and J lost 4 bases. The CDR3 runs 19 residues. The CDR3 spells CASSLPPELAGARYNEQFF. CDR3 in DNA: TGCGCCAGCAGCCTACCGCCGGAACTAGCGGGAGCCCGATACAATGAGCAGTTCTTC.

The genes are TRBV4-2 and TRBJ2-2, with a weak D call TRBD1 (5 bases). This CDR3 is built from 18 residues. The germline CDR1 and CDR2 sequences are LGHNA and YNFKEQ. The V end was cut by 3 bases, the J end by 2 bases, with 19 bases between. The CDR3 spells CASSHRKGAPSNTGELFF. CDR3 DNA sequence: TGTGCCAGCAGCCATCGAAAAGGGGCGCCTTCTAACACCGGGGAGCTGTTTTTT.

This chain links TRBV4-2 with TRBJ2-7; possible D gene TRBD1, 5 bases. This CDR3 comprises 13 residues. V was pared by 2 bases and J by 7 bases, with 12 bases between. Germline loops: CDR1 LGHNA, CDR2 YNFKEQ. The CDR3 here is CASSQLDIREQYF. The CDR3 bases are TGTGCCAGCAGCCAACTGGACATACGGGAGCAGTACTTC.

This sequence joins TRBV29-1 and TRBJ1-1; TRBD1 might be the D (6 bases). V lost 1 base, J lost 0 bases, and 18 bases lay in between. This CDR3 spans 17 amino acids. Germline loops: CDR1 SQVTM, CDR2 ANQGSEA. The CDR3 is CSVEVGGPLLMNTEAFF. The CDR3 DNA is TGCAGCGTTGAAGTAGGGGGACCTCTACTCATGAACACTGAAGCTTTCTTT.

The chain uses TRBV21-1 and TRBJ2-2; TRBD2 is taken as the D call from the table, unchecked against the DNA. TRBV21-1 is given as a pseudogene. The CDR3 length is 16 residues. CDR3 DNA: TGTGCCAGCAGCAAAGCGGCGGGAGTGAACACCGGGGAGCTGTTTTTT. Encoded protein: CASSKAAGVNTGELFF.

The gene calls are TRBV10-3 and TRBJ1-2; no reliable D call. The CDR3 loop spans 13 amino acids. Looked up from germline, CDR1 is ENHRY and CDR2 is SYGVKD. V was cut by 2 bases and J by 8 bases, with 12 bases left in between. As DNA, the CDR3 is TGTGCCATCAGTGAGGCCTACCTGGAGGGCTACACCTTC. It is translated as CAISEAYLEGYTF.

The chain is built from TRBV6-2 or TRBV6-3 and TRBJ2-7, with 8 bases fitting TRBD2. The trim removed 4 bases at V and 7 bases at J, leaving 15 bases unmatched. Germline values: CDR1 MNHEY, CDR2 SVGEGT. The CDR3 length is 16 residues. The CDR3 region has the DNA TGTGCCAGCAGTTTCGACTCTAGCGGGTGGGCCTGGGAGCAGTACTTC. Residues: CASSFDSSGWAWEQYF.

The DNA for the CDR3 is TGTGCCATCAGTGATCCTAGCGGGATCGTGGGCGGGGAGCTGTTTTTT. This translates into CAISDPSGIVGGELFF. The chain couples TRBV10-3 to TRBJ2-2; TRBD2 agrees at 9 bases. J was trimmed by 7 bases and V by 3 bases; bases with no gene match: 9. Germline CDR1 is ENHRY and CDR2 is SYGVKD. The CDR3 runs 16 residues.

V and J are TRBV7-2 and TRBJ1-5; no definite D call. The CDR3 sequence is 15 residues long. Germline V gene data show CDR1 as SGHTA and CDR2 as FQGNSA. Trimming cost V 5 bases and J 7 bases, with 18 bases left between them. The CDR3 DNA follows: TGTGCCAGCAGCCTTCAGGCCGGGATCGGGCAGCCCCAGCATTTT. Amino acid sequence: CASSLQAGIGQPQHF.

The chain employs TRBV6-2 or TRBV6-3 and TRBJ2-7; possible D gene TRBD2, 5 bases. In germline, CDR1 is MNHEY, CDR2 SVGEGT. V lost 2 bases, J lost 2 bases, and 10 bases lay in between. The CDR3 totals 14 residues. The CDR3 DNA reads TGTGCCAGCAGTTACGGGCAGACTACCTACGAGCAGTACTTC. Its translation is CASSYGQTTYEQYF.

The CDR3 region is CASSQTATNEKLFF. CDR3 in DNA: TGTGCCAGTAGCCAGACAGCAACTAATGAAAAACTGTTTTTT. This chain joins TRBV19 and TRBJ1-4; D might be TRBD1 (5 bases). Trimming cost V 6 bases and J 0 bases, with 8 bases left between them. Germline CDR1 and CDR2: LNHDA and SQIVND (reference sequence). This CDR3 spans 14 amino acids.

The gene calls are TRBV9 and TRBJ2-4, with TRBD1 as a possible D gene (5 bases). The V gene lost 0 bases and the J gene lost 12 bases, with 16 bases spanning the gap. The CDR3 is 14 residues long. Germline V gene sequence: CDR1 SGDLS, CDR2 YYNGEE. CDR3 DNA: TGTGCCAGCAGCGTAGACCAAGGGGCGCGAGCTCAGTACTTC. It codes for CASSVDQGARAQYF.

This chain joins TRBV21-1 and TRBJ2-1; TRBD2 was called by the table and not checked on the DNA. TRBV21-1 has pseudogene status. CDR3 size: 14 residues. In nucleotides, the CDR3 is TGTGCCAGCAGCATTCCTAGCGGGGGGAATGAGCAGTTCTTC. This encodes CASSIPSGGNEQFF.

CDR3 protein: CASMRNWASTDTQYF. In DNA form, the CDR3 reads TGTGCCAGTATGAGAAATTGGGCGAGCACAGATACGCAGTATTTT. The J gene is TRBJ2-3, the V gene TRBV19, with D uncertain. The V gene's germline CDR1 is LNHDA and CDR2 SQIVND (reference sequence). The CDR3 extends over 15 amino acids. V lost 7 bases, J lost 0 bases, and 14 bases lay in between.

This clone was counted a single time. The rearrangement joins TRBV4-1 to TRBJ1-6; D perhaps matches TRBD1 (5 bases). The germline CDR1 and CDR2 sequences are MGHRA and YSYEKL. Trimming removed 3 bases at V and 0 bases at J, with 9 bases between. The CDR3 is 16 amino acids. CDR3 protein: CASSQGLNSYNSPLHF. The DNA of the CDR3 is TGCGCCAGCAGCCAGGGGCTCAACTCCTATAATTCACCCCTCCACTTT.

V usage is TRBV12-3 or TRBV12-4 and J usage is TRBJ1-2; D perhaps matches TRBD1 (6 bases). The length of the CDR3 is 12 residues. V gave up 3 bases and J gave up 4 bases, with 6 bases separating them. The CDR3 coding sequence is TGTGCCAGCAGTTTGGACAGCTATGGCTACACCTTC. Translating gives CASSLDSYGYTF.

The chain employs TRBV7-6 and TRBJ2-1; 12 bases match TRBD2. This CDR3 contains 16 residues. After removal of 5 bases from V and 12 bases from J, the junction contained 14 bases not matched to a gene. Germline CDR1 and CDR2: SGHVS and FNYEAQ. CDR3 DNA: TGTGCCAGCAGCCCTTCTAAGGCTAGCGGGAGGGTCAGGCAGTTCTTC. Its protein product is CASSPSKASGRVRQFF.

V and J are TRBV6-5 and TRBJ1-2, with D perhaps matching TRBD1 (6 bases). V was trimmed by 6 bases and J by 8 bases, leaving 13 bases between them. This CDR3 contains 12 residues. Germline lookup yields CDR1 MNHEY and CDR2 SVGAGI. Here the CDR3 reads CASSLTGTGYTF. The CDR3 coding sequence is TGTGCCAGCAGCTTGACAGGAACAGGCTACACCTTC.

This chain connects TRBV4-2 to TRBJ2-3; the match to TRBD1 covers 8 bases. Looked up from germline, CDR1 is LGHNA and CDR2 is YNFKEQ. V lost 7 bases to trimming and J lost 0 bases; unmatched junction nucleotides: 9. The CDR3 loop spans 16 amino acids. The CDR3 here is CASNDRGGLSTDTQYF. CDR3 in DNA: TGTGCCAGCAACGACAGGGGTGGATTGAGCACAGATACGCAGTATTTT.

This CDR3 reads CAWSTPGVRLGYGYTF. The CDR3 DNA sequence: TGTGCCTGGAGTACGCCAGGGGTTAGGTTGGGCTATGGCTACACCTTC. The rearrangement links TRBV30 to TRBJ1-2, with D tentatively TRBD1 (6 bases). The germline V and J ends were trimmed by 2 bases and 4 bases, with 20 bases remaining between them. Germline values: CDR1 GTSNPN, CDR2 SVGIG (reference sequence). The CDR3 consists of 16 residues.

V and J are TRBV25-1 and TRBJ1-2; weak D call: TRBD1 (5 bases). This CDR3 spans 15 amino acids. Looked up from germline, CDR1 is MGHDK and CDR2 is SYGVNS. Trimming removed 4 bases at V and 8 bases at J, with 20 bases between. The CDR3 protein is CASSVSGSNPRGYTF. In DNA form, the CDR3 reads TGTGCCAGCAGTGTGTCAGGGTCGAATCCGAGAGGCTACACCTTC.